A single sample gave rise to the 2 T cell receptor beta chains below, sequenced in a study of T cell responses to AZD1222 COVID-19 vaccine. Here immunoSEQ multiplex PCR was the method, and the copy in TCRdb shows in-frame clones only, minus some. The table shows 85,000 to 130,000 clones, with around 91% occurring only once. The sample consisted of peripheral blood, taken 28 days after the second AZD1222 dose. These receptors were taken from an adult who received the AZD1222 COVID-19 vaccine.

CDR3 protein: CASSYSAGGPREQYF. In nucleotides, the CDR3 is TGTGCCAGCAGTTACTCAGCGGGGGGGCCTCGGGAGCAGTACTTC. The V call is TRBV6-5, the J call TRBJ2-7; 10 bases are a match to TRBD2. The length of the CDR3 is 15 residues. Per germline, CDR1 MNHEY and CDR2 SVGAGI. Trimming took 0 bases from V and 7 from J; bases not matched to a gene: 6.

This chain connects TRBV27 to TRBJ2-1; 9 nucleotides line up with TRBD2. J gave up 4 bases and V 3 bases, and 4 bases lay outside the gene matches. This CDR3 spans 15 amino acids. The germline V gene encodes CDR1 MNHEY and CDR2 SMNVEV (reference sequence). This CDR3 reads CASSLGLAGYNEQFF. CDR3 coding DNA: TGTGCCAGCAGTTTGGGGCTAGCGGGGTACAATGAGCAGTTCTTC.